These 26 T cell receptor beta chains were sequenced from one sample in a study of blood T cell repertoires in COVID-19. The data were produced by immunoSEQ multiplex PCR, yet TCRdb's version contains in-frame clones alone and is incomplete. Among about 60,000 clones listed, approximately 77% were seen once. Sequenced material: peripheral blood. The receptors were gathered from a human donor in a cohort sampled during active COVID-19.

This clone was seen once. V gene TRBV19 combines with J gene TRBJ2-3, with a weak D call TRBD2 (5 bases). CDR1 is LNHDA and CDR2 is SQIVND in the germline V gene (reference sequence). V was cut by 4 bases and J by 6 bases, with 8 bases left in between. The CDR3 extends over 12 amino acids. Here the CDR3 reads CASSTPGDTQYF. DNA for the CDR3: TGTGCCAGTAGTACCCCGGGGGATACGCAGTATTTT.

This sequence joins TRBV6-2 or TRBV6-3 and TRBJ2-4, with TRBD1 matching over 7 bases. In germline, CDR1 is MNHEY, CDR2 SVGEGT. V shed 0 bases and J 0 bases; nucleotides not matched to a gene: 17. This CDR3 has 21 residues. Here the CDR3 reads CASSYSSRQGEGRLAKNIQYF. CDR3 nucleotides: TGTGCCAGCAGTTACTCCTCCCGACAGGGAGAAGGGAGATTAGCCAAAAACATTCAGTACTTC.

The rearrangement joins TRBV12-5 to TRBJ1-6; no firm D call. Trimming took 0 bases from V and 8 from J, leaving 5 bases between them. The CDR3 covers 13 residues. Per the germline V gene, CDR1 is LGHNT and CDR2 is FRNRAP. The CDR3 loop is CASGLVADSPLHF. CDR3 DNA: TGTGCTAGTGGTTTGGTAGCGGATTCACCCCTCCACTTT.

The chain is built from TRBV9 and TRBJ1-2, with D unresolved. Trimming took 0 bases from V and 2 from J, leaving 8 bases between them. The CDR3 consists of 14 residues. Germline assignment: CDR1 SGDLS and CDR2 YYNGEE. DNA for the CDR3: TGTGCCAGCAGCGTAGAGGCGGTCAACTATGGCTACACCTTC. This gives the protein CASSVEAVNYGYTF.

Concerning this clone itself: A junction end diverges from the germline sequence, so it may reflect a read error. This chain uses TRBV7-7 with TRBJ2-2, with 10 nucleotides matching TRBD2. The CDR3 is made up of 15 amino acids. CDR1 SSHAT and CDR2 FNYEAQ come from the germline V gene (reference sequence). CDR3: CASSSIAGGTGELFF. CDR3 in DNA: TGTGCTAGCAGCTCGATAGCGGGAGGAACCGGGGAGCTGTTTTTT.

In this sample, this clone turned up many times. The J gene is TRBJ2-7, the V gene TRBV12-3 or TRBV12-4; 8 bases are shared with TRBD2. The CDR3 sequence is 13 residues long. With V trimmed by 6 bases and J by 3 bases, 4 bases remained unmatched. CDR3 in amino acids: CASSPTSVYEQYF. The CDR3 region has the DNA TGTGCCAGCAGCCCGACTAGCGTCTACGAGCAGTACTTC.

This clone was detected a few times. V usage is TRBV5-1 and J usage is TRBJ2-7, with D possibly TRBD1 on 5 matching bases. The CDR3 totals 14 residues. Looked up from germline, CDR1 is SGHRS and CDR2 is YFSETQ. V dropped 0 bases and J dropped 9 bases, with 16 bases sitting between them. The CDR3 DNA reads TGCGCCAGCAGCTTGGCGTCGCAGGGTAGAATGCAGTACTTC. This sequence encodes CASSLASQGRMQYF.

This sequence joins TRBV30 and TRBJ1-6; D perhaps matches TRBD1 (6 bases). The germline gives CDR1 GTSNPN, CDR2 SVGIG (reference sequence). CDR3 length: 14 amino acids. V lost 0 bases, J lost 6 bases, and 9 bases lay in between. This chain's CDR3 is CAWSVGQPNSPLHF. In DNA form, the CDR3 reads TGTGCCTGGAGTGTAGGACAGCCTAATTCACCCCTCCACTTT.

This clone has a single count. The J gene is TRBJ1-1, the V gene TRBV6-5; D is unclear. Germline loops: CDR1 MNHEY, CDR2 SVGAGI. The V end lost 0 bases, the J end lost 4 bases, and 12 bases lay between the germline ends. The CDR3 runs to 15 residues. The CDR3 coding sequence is TGTGCCAGCAGTTACTCGGGCCCGGCGGGCACTGAAGCTTTCTTT. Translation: CASSYSGPAGTEAFF.

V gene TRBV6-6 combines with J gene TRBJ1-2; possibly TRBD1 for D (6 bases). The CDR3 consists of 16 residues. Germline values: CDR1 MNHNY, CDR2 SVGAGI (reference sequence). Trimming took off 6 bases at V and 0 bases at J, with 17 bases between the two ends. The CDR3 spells CASSTGQLLSNYGYTF. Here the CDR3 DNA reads TGTGCCAGCAGCACCGGACAGCTCCTTTCTAACTATGGCTACACCTTC.

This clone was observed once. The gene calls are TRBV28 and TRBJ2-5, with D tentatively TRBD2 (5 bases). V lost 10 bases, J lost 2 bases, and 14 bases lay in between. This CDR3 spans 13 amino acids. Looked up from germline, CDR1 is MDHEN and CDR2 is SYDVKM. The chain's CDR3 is CATVGVWQETQYF. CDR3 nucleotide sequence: TGTGCCACCGTCGGGGTGTGGCAAGAGACCCAGTACTTC.

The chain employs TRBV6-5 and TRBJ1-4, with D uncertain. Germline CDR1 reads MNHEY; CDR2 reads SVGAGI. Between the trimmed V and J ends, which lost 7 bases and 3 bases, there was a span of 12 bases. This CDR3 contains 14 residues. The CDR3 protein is CASTLGSSNEKLFF. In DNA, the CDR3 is TGTGCCAGCACCTTGGGCAGCTCTAATGAAAAACTGTTTTTT.

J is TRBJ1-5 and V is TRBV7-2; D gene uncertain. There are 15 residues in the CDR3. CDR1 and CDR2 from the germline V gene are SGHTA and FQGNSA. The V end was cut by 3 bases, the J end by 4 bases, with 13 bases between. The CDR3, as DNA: TGTGCCAGCAGCTTCGGCACCGGACTAAATCAGCCCCAGCATTTT. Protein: CASSFGTGLNQPQHF.

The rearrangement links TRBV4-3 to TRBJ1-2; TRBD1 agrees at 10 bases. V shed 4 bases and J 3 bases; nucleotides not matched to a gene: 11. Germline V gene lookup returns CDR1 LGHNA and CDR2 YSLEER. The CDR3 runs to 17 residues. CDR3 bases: TGCGCCAGCAGCCCGGACAGGGGGGGGGTGTGGGACTATGGCTACACCTTC. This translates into CASSPDRGGVWDYGYTF.

The CDR3 coding sequence is TGTGCCAGCTCAAGTACGGGGACAGGGTTTATGAACACTGAAGCTTTCTTT. Translated: CASSSTGTGFMNTEAFF. V usage is TRBV18 and J usage is TRBJ1-1, with TRBD1 identical over 9 bases. Germline-derived CDR1 and CDR2 are KGHSH and LQKENI. This CDR3 contains 17 residues. V shed 5 bases, J shed 0 bases, and the junction held 10 bases outside the gene matches.

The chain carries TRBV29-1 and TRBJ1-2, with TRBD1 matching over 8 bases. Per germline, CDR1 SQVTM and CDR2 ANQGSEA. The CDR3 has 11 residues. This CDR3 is CAGGGGYGYTF. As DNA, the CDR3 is TGCGCAGGGGGCGGGGGCTATGGCTACACCTTC.

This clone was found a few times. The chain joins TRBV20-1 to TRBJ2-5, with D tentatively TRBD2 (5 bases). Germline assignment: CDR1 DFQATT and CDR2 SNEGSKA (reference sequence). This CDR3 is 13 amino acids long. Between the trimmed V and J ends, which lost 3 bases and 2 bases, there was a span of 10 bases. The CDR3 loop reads CSASQRLQETQYF. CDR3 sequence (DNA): TGCAGTGCTAGTCAGCGACTACAAGAGACCCAGTACTTC.

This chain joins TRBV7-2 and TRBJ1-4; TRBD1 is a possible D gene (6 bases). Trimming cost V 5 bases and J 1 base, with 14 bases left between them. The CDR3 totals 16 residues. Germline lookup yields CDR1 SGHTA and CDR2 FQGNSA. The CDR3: CASSPRQGLTNEKLFF. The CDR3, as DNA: TGTGCCAGCAGCCCCCGGCAGGGGTTAACTAATGAAAAACTGTTTTTT.

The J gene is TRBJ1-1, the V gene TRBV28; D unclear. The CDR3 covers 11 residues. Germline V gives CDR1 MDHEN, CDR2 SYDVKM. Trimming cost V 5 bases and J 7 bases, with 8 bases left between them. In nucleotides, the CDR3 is TGTGCCAGCAGTCGTGGGCGTGAAGCTTTCTTT. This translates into CASSRGREAFF.

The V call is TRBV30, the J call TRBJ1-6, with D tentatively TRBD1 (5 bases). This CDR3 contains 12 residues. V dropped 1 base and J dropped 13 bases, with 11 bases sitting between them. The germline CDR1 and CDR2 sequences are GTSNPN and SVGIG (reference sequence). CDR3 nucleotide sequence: TGTGCCTGGAGTGCCGGGGGAAGGCCCCTCCACTTT. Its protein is CAWSAGGRPLHF.

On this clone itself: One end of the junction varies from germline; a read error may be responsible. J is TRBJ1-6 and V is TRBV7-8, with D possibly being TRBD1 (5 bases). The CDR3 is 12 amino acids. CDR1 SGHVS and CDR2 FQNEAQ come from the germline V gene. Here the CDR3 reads CASSDPGGSRYF. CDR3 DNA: TGTGCCAGCAGCGATCCGGGGGGGTCTAGGTACTTT.

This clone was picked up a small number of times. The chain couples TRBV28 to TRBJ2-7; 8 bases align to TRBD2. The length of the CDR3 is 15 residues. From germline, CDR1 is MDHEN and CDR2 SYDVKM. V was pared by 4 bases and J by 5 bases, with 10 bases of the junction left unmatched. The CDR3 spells CASSWLSREVHEQYF. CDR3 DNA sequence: TGTGCCAGCAGTTGGTTGTCGCGGGAGGTCCACGAGCAGTACTTC.

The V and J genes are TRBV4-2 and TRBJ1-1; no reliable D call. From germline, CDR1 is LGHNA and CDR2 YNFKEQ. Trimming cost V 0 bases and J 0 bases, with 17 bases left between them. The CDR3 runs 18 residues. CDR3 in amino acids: CASSQEPLGLHMNTEAFF. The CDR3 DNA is TGTGCCAGCAGCCAAGAACCCTTGGGCCTCCACATGAACACTGAAGCTTTCTTT.

DNA for the CDR3: TGTGCCGCGGGACCGGGCTCCAATGAGCAGTTCTTC. Translation: CAAGPGSNEQFF. The chain combines TRBV19 with TRBJ2-1; TRBD2 might be the D (6 bases). V lost 11 bases to trimming and J lost 6 bases, with 14 bases between them. Germline V gene lookup returns CDR1 LNHDA and CDR2 SQIVND (reference sequence). The CDR3 sequence is 12 residues long.

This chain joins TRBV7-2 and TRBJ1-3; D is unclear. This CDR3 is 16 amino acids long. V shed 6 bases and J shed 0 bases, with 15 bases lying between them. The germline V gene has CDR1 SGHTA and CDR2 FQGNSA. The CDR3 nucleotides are TGTGCCAGCAGTTTGTCGGGTGGAGTCTCTGGAAACACCATATATTTT. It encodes CASSLSGGVSGNTIYF. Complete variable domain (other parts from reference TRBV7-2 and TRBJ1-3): GAGVSQSPSNKVTEKGKDVELRCDPISGHTALYWYRQSLGQGLEFLIYFQGNSAPDKSGLPSDRFSAERTGGSVSTLTIQRTQQEDSAVYLCASSLSGGVSGNTIYFGEGSWLTVV.

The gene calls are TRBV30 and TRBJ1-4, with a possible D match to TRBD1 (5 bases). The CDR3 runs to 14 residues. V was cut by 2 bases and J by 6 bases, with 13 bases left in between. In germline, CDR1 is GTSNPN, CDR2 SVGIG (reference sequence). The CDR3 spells CAWSKGIVDEKLFF. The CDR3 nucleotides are TGTGCCTGGAGTAAGGGGATAGTGGATGAAAAACTGTTTTTT.